Each of the 20 T cell receptor beta chains below was sequenced from the same sample in a study of blood T cell repertoires in COVID-19. Clones were read by immunoSEQ multiplex PCR, and TCRdb kept only the in-frame ones, dropping some. In the table there are about 270,000 clones, more than 75% of which are singletons. The specimen was peripheral blood. These receptors were obtained from a woman older than 75 with COVID-19, enrolled during active disease.

The chain is built from TRBV12-3 or TRBV12-4 and TRBJ1-1; D uncertain. V lost 6 bases and J lost 2, with 10 bases in between. The length of the CDR3 is 13 residues. The CDR3 spells CASSGELNTEAFF. CDR3 DNA: TGTGCCAGCAGCGGGGAGCTTAACACTGAAGCTTTCTTT.

This sequence joins TRBV6-6 and TRBJ1-2; 11 bases are shared with TRBD1. Germline V gives CDR1 MNHNY, CDR2 SVGAGI (reference sequence). This CDR3 region has 13 residues. J lost 3 bases, V lost 11 bases, and 5 bases had no gene match. CDR3 nucleotide sequence: TGTGCCGGAGGACAGGGGGCTCACTATGGCTACACCTTC. Residues: CAGGQGAHYGYTF.

The chain is built from TRBV19 and TRBJ1-6; 8 nucleotides align to TRBD1. The germline gives CDR1 LNHDA, CDR2 SQIVND (reference sequence). This CDR3 has 14 amino acids. V gave up 5 bases and J gave up 9 bases; unmatched junction bases: 6. Here the CDR3 DNA reads TGTGCCAGTAGTTCCGGGACAGGCGTTTCACCCCTCCACTTT. Translating it yields CASSSGTGVSPLHF.

The chain employs TRBV7-2 and TRBJ1-2; 7 bases are a match to TRBD1. The CDR3 is made up of 13 amino acids. Germline values: CDR1 SGHTA, CDR2 FQGNSA. The trim removed 4 bases at V and 6 bases at J, leaving 5 bases unmatched. The DNA for the CDR3 is TGTGCCAGCAGCTACAGGGGTGGAAATGGCTACACCTTC. Protein: CASSYRGGNGYTF.

The chain uses TRBV6-5 and TRBJ1-2, with D perhaps TRBD1 (6 bases). The CDR3 runs 13 residues. In germline, CDR1 is MNHEY, CDR2 SVGAGI. Trimming left V 2 bases short and J 7 bases short, with 11 bases between. The CDR3 bases are TGTGCCAGCAGTTACCAAAACAGGGTTGGCTACACCTTC. As protein: CASSYQNRVGYTF.

The chain is built from TRBV6-5 and TRBJ1-2; 7 bases are a match to TRBD1. The CDR3 has 14 amino acids. Germline CDR1 is MNHEY and CDR2 is SVGAGI. V dropped 5 bases and J dropped 7; count of bases not matched to a gene: 10. The CDR3 bases are TGTGCCAGCAGTCGGACAGGCCCCAGGGGTGGCTACACCTTC. Protein sequence: CASSRTGPRGGYTF.

The chain links TRBV4-1 to TRBJ2-1, with 9 bases aligning to TRBD2. The CDR3 spans 15 residues. V lost 1 base, J lost 3 bases, and 1 base stayed unmatched. Germline loops: CDR1 MGHRA, CDR2 YSYEKL. The CDR3 spells CASSQGAGGYNEQFF. CDR3 nucleotide sequence: TGCGCCAGCAGCCAAGGAGCGGGGGGCTACAATGAGCAGTTCTTC.

The CDR3 protein is CASSGPGVEAFF. DNA for the CDR3: TGTGCCAGCAGTGGCCCAGGCGTGGAAGCTTTCTTT. The rearrangement links TRBV2 to TRBJ1-1; no definite D call. Trimming pared 4 bases from V and 8 bases from J, leaving 11 bases between. The CDR3 is 12 residues long. Germline values: CDR1 SNHLY, CDR2 FYNNEI. Full variable domain (rest looked up from reference TRBV2 and TRBJ1-1): EPEVTQTPSHQVTQMGQEVILRCVPISNHLYFYWYRQILGQKVEFLVSFYNNEISEKSEIFDDQFSVERPDGSNFTLKIRSTKLEDSAMYFCASSGPGVEAFFGQGTRLTVV.

This clone was picked up one time. The V and J genes are TRBV3-1 (or the pseudogene TRBV3-2) and TRBJ2-5, with 9 bases lining up with TRBD1. V gave up 4 bases and J gave up 5 bases; unmatched junction bases: 8. The CDR3 runs 15 residues. Per the germline V gene, CDR1 is LGHDT and CDR2 is YNNKEL (reference sequence). CDR3 in amino acids: CASSLWDREKETQYF. The CDR3 DNA reads as TGTGCCAGCAGCCTATGGGACAGGGAGAAGGAGACCCAGTACTTC.

V is TRBV6-2 or TRBV6-3 and J is TRBJ2-5, with no clear D. Trimming stripped 2 bases from V and 4 bases from J, with 8 bases between. Germline CDR1 MNHEY, CDR2 SVGEGT. The CDR3 length is 13 residues. The CDR3 coding sequence is TGTGCCAGCAGTTACGGCTCCCTAGAGACCCAGTACTTC. Amino acid sequence: CASSYGSLETQYF.

CDR3 DNA sequence: TGCGCCAGCAGCCAATCGTCGACAGGAGGAAACACCATATATTTT. Its translation is CASSQSSTGGNTIYF. The V and J genes are TRBV4-3 and TRBJ1-3; perhaps TRBD1 as D (6 bases). Germline CDR1 LGHNA, CDR2 YSLEER. Trimming took 2 bases from V and 4 from J, leaving 12 bases between them. This CDR3 is 15 amino acids long.

This rearrangement joins TRBV12-3 or TRBV12-4 to TRBJ1-6; possible D gene TRBD1, 5 bases. The CDR3 length is 13 residues. Trimming left V 5 bases short and J 9 bases short, with 11 bases between. The CDR3 region has the DNA TGTGCCAGCAGTCCCGACAGCTTTTCACCCCTCCACTTT. Its protein is CASSPDSFSPLHF.

The gene calls are TRBV3-1 (or the pseudogene TRBV3-2) and TRBJ1-1; maybe TRBD1 (6 bases). V dropped 6 bases and J dropped 1 base, with 12 bases sitting between them. The germline V gene encodes CDR1 LGHDT and CDR2 YNNKEL (reference sequence). This CDR3 is built from 14 residues. The CDR3 here is CASRTTGANTEAFF. In DNA form, the CDR3 reads TGTGCCAGCAGAACGACAGGCGCGAACACTGAAGCTTTCTTT.

The chain recombines TRBV5-1 with TRBJ1-2; D is unresolved. This CDR3 comprises 11 residues. From germline, CDR1 is SGHRS and CDR2 YFSETQ. V was pared by 1 base and J by 14 bases, with 12 bases between. Written as DNA, the CDR3 is TGCGCCAGCAGCTTGAGGCAGGCTTGGACCTTC. Translation gives CASSLRQAWTF.

This clone was picked up one time. The V gene is TRBV7-9, the J gene TRBJ2-1, with TRBD2 matching 12 bases. V lost 0 bases and J lost 9; bases outside the gene matches: 6. CDR3 length equals 16 residues. Germline CDR1 and CDR2: SEHNR and FQNEAQ (reference sequence). The CDR3 here is CASSLASSGGAGEQFF. The CDR3 DNA reads TGTGCCAGCAGCTTAGCGTCTAGCGGGGGGGCGGGTGAGCAGTTCTTC.

The chain recombines TRBV3-1 (or the pseudogene TRBV3-2) with TRBJ2-5, with D tentatively TRBD2 (6 bases). The length of the CDR3 is 21 residues. Germline assignment: CDR1 LGHDT and CDR2 YNNKEL (reference sequence). V lost 6 bases to trimming and J lost 1 base, with 33 bases between them. CDR3 bases: TGTGCCAGCAGTCGCACCCGTGGGGACTCGACGACTAGAAAGACCCAAGAGACCCAGTACTTC. Translation: CASSRTRGDSTTRKTQETQYF.

The rearrangement links TRBV5-1 to TRBJ2-5, with TRBD1 identical over 7 bases. Germline CDR1 reads SGHRS; CDR2 reads YFSETQ. Germline trimming cut 5 bases from V and 2 bases from J; bases unmatched to any gene: 6. This CDR3 is 14 amino acids long. In nucleotides, the CDR3 is TGCGCCAGCAGATCATCGACAGGGCAAGAGACCCAGTACTTC. This gives the protein CASRSSTGQETQYF.

The CDR3 DNA reads TGTGCCAGCAGCTGGGGGGGGGACAATCAGCCCCAGCATTTT. Translating gives CASSWGGDNQPQHF. The rearrangement joins TRBV28 to TRBJ1-5; possibly TRBD1 for D (5 bases). Germline values: CDR1 MDHEN, CDR2 SYDVKM. The V end was cut by 6 bases, the J end by 3 bases, with 12 bases between. The CDR3 loop spans 14 amino acids. Full variable domain (missing parts from reference TRBV28 and TRBJ1-5): DVKVTQSSRYLVKRTGEKVFLECVQDMDHENMFWYRQDPGLGLRLIYFSYDVKMKEKGDIPEGYSVSREKKERFSLILESASTNQTSMYLCASSWGGDNQPQHFGDGTRLSIL.

This clone has only one observation. The V gene is TRBV6-1, the J gene TRBJ1-5; perhaps TRBD1 as D (5 bases). From germline, CDR1 is MNHNS and CDR2 SASEGT. The CDR3 is made up of 13 amino acids. Deletions cut 1 base from V and 10 bases from J, with 11 bases between. CDR3 DNA: TGTGCCAGCAGTGAAGTAGGAGGGACTCCCCAGCATTTT. It encodes CASSEVGGTPQHF.

A single count supports this clone. Within the sample, other DNA sequences also encode this same CDR3. The V gene is TRBV18, the J gene TRBJ1-5, with a weak D call TRBD1 (5 bases). The CDR3 is 15 residues long. Germline loops: CDR1 KGHSH, CDR2 LQKENI. Between the trimmed V and J ends, which lost 3 bases and 2 bases, there was a span of 11 bases. CDR3: CASSPPGGGNQPQHF. Here the CDR3 DNA reads TGTGCCAGCTCACCCCCGGGGGGGGGCAATCAGCCCCAGCATTTT.